This T cell receptor beta chain was identified in a study of cytomegalovirus exposure and HLA in healthy donors. Study results and caveats: Fewer N-insertions (relative to the roughly 610-donor mean) were reportedly seen in an Asian-associated ancestry cluster in a later analysis.

The germline gives CDR1 SQVTM, CDR2 ANQGSEA. The CDR3 is 11 residues long. V was clipped by 4 bases and J by 1 base, with 4 bases between them. Both 60 Vbeta primers and 13 Jbeta primers went into the PCR. Sequencing used immunoSEQ multiplex PCR; TCRdb keeps in-frame clones, though not all of them. The table has more than 150,000 clones, about 88% seen once. Turning to this clone: The antigen is unknown.

The material sequenced was PBMCs. This chain links TRBV29-1 with TRBJ1-2, with D uncertain. The receptor was isolated from a girl less than two years old in good health and CMV-seronegative. The CDR3 spells CSVGLNYGYTF. The CDR3 DNA reads TGCAGCGTTGGGCTTAACTATGGCTACACCTTC.